This TCR beta chain was profiled in a study of beta chain features in type 1 diabetes. At the level of the study: Summed over all samples, the examined sorted cells came to more than 85 million.

V was shortened by 5 bases and J by 1 base, with 8 bases between the two germline ends. The CDR3 extends over 13 amino acids. Germline V CDR1 and CDR2: SGHTA, FQGTGA. This clone has a handful of counts. Its antigen is unidentified. Other DNA sequences in the sample encode the same CDR3. The investigators reverse transcribed all of the isolated RNA, so they sequenced expressed TCRB transcripts. Generated by immunoSEQ multiplex PCR, the TCRdb table keeps only in-frame clones and is missing some. The sample lists about 360,000 clones, over 9.5% occurring once. Study outcomes and limitations: VDJ junctions sequenced from type 1 diabetes patients showed fewer insertions and more deletions. PCR might show a preference for shorter templates, equally across patients and controls.

The sequencing sample was made of naive CD4+ T cells from blood. The clonotype comes from a man between 18 and 35 years old in good health. This chain connects TRBV7-3 to TRBJ2-5; TRBD2 might be the D (5 bases). CDR3 coding DNA: TGTGCCAGCAGCCGGGGATCCCAAGAGACCCAGTACTTC. Translated: CASSRGSQETQYF.